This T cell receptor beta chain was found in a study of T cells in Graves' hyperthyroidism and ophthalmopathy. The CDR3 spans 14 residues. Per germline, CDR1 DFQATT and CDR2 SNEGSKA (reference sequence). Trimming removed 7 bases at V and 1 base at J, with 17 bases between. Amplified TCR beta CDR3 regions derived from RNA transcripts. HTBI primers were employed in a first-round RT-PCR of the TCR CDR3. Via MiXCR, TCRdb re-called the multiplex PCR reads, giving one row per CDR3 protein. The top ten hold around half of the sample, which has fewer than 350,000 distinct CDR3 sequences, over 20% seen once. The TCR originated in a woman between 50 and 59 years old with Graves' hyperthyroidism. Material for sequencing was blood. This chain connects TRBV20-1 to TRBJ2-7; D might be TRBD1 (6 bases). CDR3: CSVLTPGDSYEQYF. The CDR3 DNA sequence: TGCAGTGTTCTCACCCCAGGGGATTCCTACGAGCAGTACTTC.